A single T cell receptor beta chain is shown here with its context. Its target is not known. The data are from a study of vaccination effects on CD4 cells after COVID-19. Researchers isolated CD4+ T cells once around 11 days of culture had elapsed. Of the BNT162b2 and mRNA-1273 vaccines, participants received two doses of one or the other. Days 3 and 7 saw half the medium replaced with IL-2 medium. Sequencing used immunoSEQ multiplex PCR; TCRdb keeps in-frame clones, though not all of them. Of tens of thousands of clones in the sample, 70% to 75% were seen once. The CDR3 runs 15 residues. Germline loops: CDR1 KGHDR, CDR2 SFDVKD. Trimming left V 3 bases short and J 7 bases short, with 15 bases between.

The receptor was isolated from a human donor who received a COVID-19 vaccine. The starting material was CD4+ T cells from PBMCs cultured without peptide, obtained after COVID-19 vaccination. The rearrangement links TRBV24-1 to TRBJ2-1; perhaps TRBD1 as D (6 bases). The CDR3 spells CATSDPGVRGNEQFF. Here the CDR3 DNA reads TGTGCCACCAGTGATCCAGGCGTCAGGGGTAATGAGCAGTTCTTC.